This T cell receptor (beta chain) emerged from a study of identical twins (dated by TCRdb to between 2015 and 2016). In the study overall: TCR alpha and beta repertoires from monozygotic twins, unrelated adults of various ages and cord blood were deep-sequenced to test whether fetal clonotypes persist. Replicate twin experiments were performed at different times using different library preparation protocols to rule out contamination. Broad study findings and their caveats: Zero-insertion analyses could be partly confounded by invariant T cells such as MAIT and iNKT, although diverse VJ usage argued against such confounding for most clonotypes. Because the same donors could not be followed over many years, conclusions were based on cross-sectional statistical analysis. Out-of-frame TCR alpha sharing in monozygotic twins was systematically underestimated by recombination models, whereas sharing between unrelated individuals was in agreement with the recombination models. The excess sharing between twins in beta out-of-frame sequences was weaker because fewer shared sequences reduced the signal-to-noise ratio. Abundant cord blood beta clonotypes had fewer insertions, young adult naive repertoires showed a similar but weaker trend, and memory repertoires showed no such trend. Compared with coincidental sharing between unrelated individuals, out-of-frame TCR alpha sequences shared between twins had an excess of sequences with low generation probability.

This clonotype was detected many times. This receptor's antigen is unknown. Within one base of it there is no much larger clone, and no base qualities were kept. The CDR3, from cysteine to phenylalanine, totals 15 residues. Left in the record is the CDR3 DNA by itself, 45 bases read in frame from the first base. The V and J ends are trimmed by 1 base and 1 base, leaving 8 bases between them. In the germline V gene, CDR1 corresponds to SGHAT and CDR2 to FQNNGV. Library construction relied on 5' RACE. The sequencer was an Illumina HiSeq 2000. Template switching introduced a universal primer binding site; the final cDNA contained a unique molecular identifier, enabling accurate counting of TCR cDNA molecules. First-strand cDNA for TCR alpha and beta chains was synthesized from specific primers in the conserved constant-segment region. Each cDNA library was double barcoded, with a SMART-Mk sample barcode plus Illumina barcodes, to control for contamination. TruSeq adapter sequences, together with Illumina sample barcodes, were added in two successive PCR steps. Sequencing of the TCR alpha and beta cDNA libraries was done on the Illumina HiSeq platform using custom primers. On the study's bioinformatics: Raw reads were processed with MiGEC to extract unique molecular identifiers, and MiXCR was used to determine CDR3 positions. Recombination models were inferred per individual with the repgenHMM and IGoR tools using an EM algorithm. The tcR package in R was used for shared clonotype analysis, with sharing normalized by the product of cloneset sizes. To study raw recombination free of thymic and clonal selection effects, out-of-frame nonproductive sequences were analyzed. Starting from the raw public reads, TCRdb applied fastp trimming at Q25, assembled clones with MiXCR and retained in-frame beta chains. Every distinct CDR3 protein forms one entry, paired with its most common genes and DNA. The V and J calls come from TCRdb's annotation, not from the publication. Within this sample are roughly 570,000 distinct CDR3 sequences, with 9% to 10% of them counted one time only. The ten biggest clones cover roughly 3% of the sample.

All donors were healthy Caucasians. Three pairs of female monozygotic twins, all aged about 18 to 30 years, made up the twin cohort. RNA for TCR libraries was isolated from peripheral blood mononuclear cells. This sample also appeared in a second study, on yellow fever vaccine responses in identical twins. In that second paper, the authors write: According to the authors, the vaccine-induced T cell response in identical twins seemed to be partly convergent and partly specific to each individual. In identical twins, the study followed T cell clones that responded to the vaccine with precision.

This sequence uses TRBV11-2 and TRBJ2-4, with an unclear D gene assignment. The clonotype was recovered from a young woman in good health. Sequences were obtained from PBMCs. CDR3 protein: CASSLAPGAKNIQYF. The nucleotides read TGTGCCAGCAGCTTAGCCCCGGGCGCCAAAAACATTCAGTACTTC.